Presented here are 6 T cell receptor beta chains from one specimen sequenced in a study of CD8+CD57+ T cells in acquired aplastic anemia (dated by TCRdb to 2017 to 2018). Sequencing took place on an Illumina HiSeq 2000. Genomic DNA served as template for TCR beta VDJ combination and CDR3 sequence profiling. TCRdb applied fastp at Q25 and MiXCR to the public reads, then kept only in-frame beta chains. Here each entry gathers all rows of one CDR3 protein and keeps the most common genes and DNA. The sample table holds 200,000 to 250,000 distinct CDR3 sequences, of which 55% to 65% were seen once. The top ten hold about 60% of the sample. The patients picked for sequencing were ones in whom flow cytometry had shown an expansion of CD8+CD57+ cells. Input material: sorted CD4+, CD8+, or CD8+CD57+ T cells (not recorded which) from PBMCs. The source is a human donor with aplastic anemia.

J is TRBJ2-7 and V is TRBV24-1; 8 bases are shared with TRBD1. The CDR3 is 12 amino acids. The germline V gene encodes CDR1 KGHDR and CDR2 SFDVKD. V gave up 5 bases and J gave up 6 bases; unmatched junction bases: 2. Here the CDR3 reads CATSVTGVEQYF. CDR3 coding DNA: TGTGCCACCAGTGTGACAGGGGTCGAGCAGTACTTC.

V gene TRBV7-3 combines with J gene TRBJ2-3, with a tentative D call TRBD1 (6 bases). V was trimmed by 4 bases and J by 2 bases, leaving 10 bases between them. This CDR3 region has 14 residues. Looked up from germline, CDR1 is SGHTA and CDR2 is FQGTGA. CDR3 in amino acids: CASSYTGPTDTQYF. In DNA, the CDR3 is TGTGCCAGCAGCTACACAGGGCCCACAGATACGCAGTATTTT.

This clonotype was seen ten or more times. V and J are TRBV5-1 and TRBJ1-4; D might be TRBD1 (5 bases). Trimming stripped 5 bases from V and 8 bases from J, with 19 bases between. Germline CDR1 reads SGHRS; CDR2 reads YFSETQ. The CDR3 loop spans 15 amino acids. The CDR3 DNA reads TGCGCCAGCAGAGTTTGGGGGGACGCCCGGGAAAAACTGTTTTTT. This translates into CASRVWGDAREKLFF.

The chain uses TRBV20-1 and TRBJ2-1, with 8 bases fitting TRBD2. The CDR3 is 15 residues long. Germline CDR1 and CDR2: DFQATT and SNEGSKA (reference sequence). The trim removed 6 bases at V and 1 base at J, leaving 8 bases unmatched. The CDR3 region is CSASPSGSSYNEQFF. As DNA, the CDR3 is TGCAGTGCAAGCCCCAGCGGGAGTTCCTACAATGAGCAGTTCTTC.

V and J are TRBV5-4 and TRBJ2-2; 10 positions match TRBD1. V was pared by 2 bases and J by 2 bases, with 6 bases of the junction left unmatched. Germline assignment: CDR1 SGHNT and CDR2 YYREEE (reference sequence). The CDR3 extends over 17 amino acids. The CDR3 nucleotides are TGTGCCAGCAGCTTCCTTCGGGACAGGGGCAACACCGGGGAGCTGTTTTTT. Translated, it gives CASSFLRDRGNTGELFF.

This chain joins TRBV20-1 and TRBJ1-2; D perhaps matches TRBD1 (5 bases). Germline CDR1 and CDR2: DFQATT and SNEGSKA (reference sequence). The CDR3 loop spans 13 amino acids. V gave up 0 bases and J gave up 5 bases, with 10 bases separating them. The CDR3 here is CSAREGQKYGYTF. The CDR3 bases are TGCAGTGCTAGAGAGGGGCAGAAATATGGCTACACCTTC.